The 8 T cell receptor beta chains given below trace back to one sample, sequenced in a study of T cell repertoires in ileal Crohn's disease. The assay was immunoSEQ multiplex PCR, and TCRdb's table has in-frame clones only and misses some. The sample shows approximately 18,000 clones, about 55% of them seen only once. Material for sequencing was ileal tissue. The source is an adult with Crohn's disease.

CDR3 in DNA: TGTGCCAGCAGTTTACTAGCGGTTAGTTCGAGGGAGCAGTTCTTC. Translation: CASSLLAVSSREQFF. The chain joins TRBV27 to TRBJ2-1; 7 positions agree with TRBD2. CDR1 and CDR2 (germline): MNHEY, SMNVEV (reference sequence). This CDR3 has 15 residues. V was clipped by 2 bases and J by 10 bases; unmatched bases: 11.

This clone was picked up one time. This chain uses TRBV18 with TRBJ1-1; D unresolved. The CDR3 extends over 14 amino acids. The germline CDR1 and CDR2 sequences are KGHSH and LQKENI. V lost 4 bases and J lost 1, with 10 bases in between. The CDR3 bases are TGTGCCAGCTCACTAGCGGACGGGAACACTGAAGCTTTCTTT. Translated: CASSLADGNTEAFF.

The CDR3 loop is CAWSPGFGYEQYF. CDR3 sequence (DNA): TGTGCCTGGAGTCCGGGATTTGGGTACGAGCAGTACTTC. The chain joins TRBV30 to TRBJ2-7; D is perhaps TRBD2 (5 bases). Trimming took off 2 bases at V and 4 bases at J, with 12 bases between the two ends. This CDR3 spans 13 amino acids. Looked up from germline, CDR1 is GTSNPN and CDR2 is SVGIG (reference sequence).

The DNA of the CDR3 is TGTGCCAGCGTAAGCACACTAGCGTCTGTCTATGAGCAGTTCTTC. Translating gives CASVSTLASVYEQFF. V is TRBV6-1 and J is TRBJ2-1, with TRBD2 identical over 7 bases. The CDR3 extends over 15 amino acids. Germline V gives CDR1 MNHNS, CDR2 SASEGT. V gave up 8 bases and J gave up 8 bases; unmatched junction bases: 15.

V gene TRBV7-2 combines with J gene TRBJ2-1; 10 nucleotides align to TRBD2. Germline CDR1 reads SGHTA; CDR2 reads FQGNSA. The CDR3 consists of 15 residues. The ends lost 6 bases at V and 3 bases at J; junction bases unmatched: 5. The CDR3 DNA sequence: TGTGCCAGCAGGACCGGGACTAGCGACTACAATGAGCAGTTCTTC. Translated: CASRTGTSDYNEQFF.

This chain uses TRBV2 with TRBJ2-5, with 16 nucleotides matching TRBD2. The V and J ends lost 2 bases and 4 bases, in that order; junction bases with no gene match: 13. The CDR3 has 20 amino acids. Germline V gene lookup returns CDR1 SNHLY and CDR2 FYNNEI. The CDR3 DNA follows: TGTGCCAGCAGTGAACGGGGGGGGACTAGCGGGAGGGCCTGGGGAGAGACCCAGTACTTC. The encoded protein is CASSERGGTSGRAWGETQYF.

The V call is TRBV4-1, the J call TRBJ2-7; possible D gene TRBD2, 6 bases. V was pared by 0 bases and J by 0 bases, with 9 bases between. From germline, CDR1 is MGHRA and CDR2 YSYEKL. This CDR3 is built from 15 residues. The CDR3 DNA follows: TGCGCCAGCAGCCAAGATGGGGGGACCTCCTACGAGCAGTACTTC. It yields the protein CASSQDGGTSYEQYF.

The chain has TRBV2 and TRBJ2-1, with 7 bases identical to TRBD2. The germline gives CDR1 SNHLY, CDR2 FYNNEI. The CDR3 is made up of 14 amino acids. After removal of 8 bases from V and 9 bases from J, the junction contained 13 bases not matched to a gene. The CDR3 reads CASGLVGRSGEQFF. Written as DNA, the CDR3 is TGTGCCAGCGGACTAGTCGGTCGCTCTGGTGAGCAGTTCTTC.